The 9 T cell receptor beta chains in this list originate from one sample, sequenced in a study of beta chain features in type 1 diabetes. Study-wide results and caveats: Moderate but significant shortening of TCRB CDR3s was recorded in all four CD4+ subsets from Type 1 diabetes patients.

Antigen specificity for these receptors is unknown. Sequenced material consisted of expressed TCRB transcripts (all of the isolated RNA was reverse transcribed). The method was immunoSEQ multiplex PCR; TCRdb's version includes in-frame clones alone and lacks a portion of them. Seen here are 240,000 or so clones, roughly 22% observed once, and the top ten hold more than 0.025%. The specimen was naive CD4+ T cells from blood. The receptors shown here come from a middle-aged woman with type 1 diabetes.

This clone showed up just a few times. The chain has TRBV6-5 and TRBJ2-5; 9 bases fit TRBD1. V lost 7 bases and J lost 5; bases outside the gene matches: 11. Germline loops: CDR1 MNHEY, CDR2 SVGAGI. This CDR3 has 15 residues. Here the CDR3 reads CASTHSGQGGETQYF. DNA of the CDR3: TGTGCCAGCACACACTCGGGACAGGGCGGCGAGACCCAGTACTTC.

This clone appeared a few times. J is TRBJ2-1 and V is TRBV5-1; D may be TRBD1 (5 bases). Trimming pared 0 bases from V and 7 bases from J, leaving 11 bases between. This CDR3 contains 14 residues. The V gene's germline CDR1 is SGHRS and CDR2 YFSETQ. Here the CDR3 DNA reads TGCGCCAGCAGCTTGGGGGCAGGGCGGAATGAGCAGTTCTTC. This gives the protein CASSLGAGRNEQFF.

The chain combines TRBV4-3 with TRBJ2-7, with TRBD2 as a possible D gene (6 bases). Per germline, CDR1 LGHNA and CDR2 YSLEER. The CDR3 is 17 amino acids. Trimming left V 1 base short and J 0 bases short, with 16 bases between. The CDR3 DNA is TGCGCCAGCAGCCAAGCGGATCGGGCGGGGAGCTCCTACGAGCAGTACTTC. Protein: CASSQADRAGSSYEQYF.

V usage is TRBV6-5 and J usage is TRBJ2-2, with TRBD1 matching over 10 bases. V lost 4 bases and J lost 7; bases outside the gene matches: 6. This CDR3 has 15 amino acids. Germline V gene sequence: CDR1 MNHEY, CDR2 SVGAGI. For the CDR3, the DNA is TGTGCCAGCAGTTCGGGGACAGGGGCGGTCGGGGAGCTGTTTTTT. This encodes CASSSGTGAVGELFF.

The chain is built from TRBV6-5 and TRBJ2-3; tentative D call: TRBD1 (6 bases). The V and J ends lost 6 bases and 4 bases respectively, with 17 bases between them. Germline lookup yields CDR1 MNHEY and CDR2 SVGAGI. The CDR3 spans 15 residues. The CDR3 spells CASSPQGNWADTQYF. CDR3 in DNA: TGTGCCAGCAGCCCCCAGGGGAATTGGGCAGATACGCAGTATTTT.

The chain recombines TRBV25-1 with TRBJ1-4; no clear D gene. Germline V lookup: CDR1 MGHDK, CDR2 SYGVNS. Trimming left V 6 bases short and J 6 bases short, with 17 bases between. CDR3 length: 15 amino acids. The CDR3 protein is CASSDTGNRYEKLFF. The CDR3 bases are TGTGCCAGCAGCGATACGGGGAATCGATATGAAAAACTGTTTTTT.

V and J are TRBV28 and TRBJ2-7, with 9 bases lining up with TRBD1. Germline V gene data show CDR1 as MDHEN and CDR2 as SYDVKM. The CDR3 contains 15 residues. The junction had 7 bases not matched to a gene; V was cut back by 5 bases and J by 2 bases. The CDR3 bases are TGTGCCAGCAGTCCCACGGACAGGGGCACCTACGAGCAGTACTTC. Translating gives CASSPTDRGTYEQYF.

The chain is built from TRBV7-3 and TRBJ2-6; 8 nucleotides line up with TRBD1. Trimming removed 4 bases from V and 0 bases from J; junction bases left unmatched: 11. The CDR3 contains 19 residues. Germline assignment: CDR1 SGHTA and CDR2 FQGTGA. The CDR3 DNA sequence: TGTGCCAGCAGCTACCACCCAGGACAGGGCTTCTCTGGGGCCAACGTCCTGACTTTC. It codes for CASSYHPGQGFSGANVLTF.

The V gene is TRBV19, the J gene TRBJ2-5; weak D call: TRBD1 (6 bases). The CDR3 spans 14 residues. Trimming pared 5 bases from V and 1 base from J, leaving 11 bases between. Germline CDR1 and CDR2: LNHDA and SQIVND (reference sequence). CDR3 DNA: TGTGCCAGTAGTGTCGGACAGTCCCAAGAGACCCAGTACTTC. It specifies CASSVGQSQETQYF.